This note documents a single T cell receptor (beta chain) sequence. The data stem from a study of blood T cell repertoires in COVID-19. The ends lost 5 bases at V and 0 bases at J; junction bases unmatched: 14. Germline loops: CDR1 SGHTA, CDR2 FQGTGA. This CDR3 contains 19 residues. Per the authors' pipeline: Cell counts per sample came from amplifying reference gene primers. Profiled with immunoSEQ multiplex PCR; TCRdb holds only in-frame clones, not every one. V, J and clone size were drawn from that table, and D and trimming were deduced from the DNA. The sample yields 55,000 to 70,000 clones, 75% to 95% seen once.

The receptor was derived from a man aged 55 to 70 with acute or convalescent COVID-19. The rearrangement joins TRBV7-3 to TRBJ2-3, with 10 bases aligning to TRBD2. Sequenced: peripheral blood. CDR3 region: CASSLGLAAPSASTDTQYF. CDR3 bases: TGTGCCAGCAGCCTAGGACTAGCGGCCCCCTCGGCTAGCACAGATACGCAGTATTTT.